Following are 26 T cell receptor beta chains from one sample sequenced in a study of sequential checkpoint blockade in melanoma. Sample treatment: randomized to nivolumab then ipilimumab (arm A) or the reverse (arm B). Repertoires were generated with immunoSEQ multiplex PCR, while TCRdb's copy carries only in-frame clones and drops some. The sample includes 10,000 to 15,000 clones, about 86% of them seen just once. The source material was CD8+ T cells sorted from blood (inferred from file names), sampled from a patient given nivolumab and ipilimumab in sequence. The receptors were gathered from a human donor with melanoma.

This chain uses TRBV4-3 with TRBJ2-3, with D possibly TRBD2 on 5 matching bases. V was shortened by 0 bases and J by 5 bases, with 21 bases between the two germline ends. The germline V gene has CDR1 LGHNA and CDR2 YSLEER. There are 18 residues in the CDR3. The CDR3 reads CASSQDRSTVTLGDTQYF. The CDR3 DNA follows: TGCGCCAGCAGCCAAGATCGATCCACAGTGACACTAGGAGATACGCAGTATTTT.

The table lists this clone with a few counts. The genes are TRBV19 and TRBJ2-7; D is uncertain. The CDR3 sequence is 12 residues long. CDR1 is LNHDA, CDR2 SQIVND, per germline (reference sequence). V lost 1 base to trimming and J lost 6 bases, with 7 bases between them. Here the CDR3 DNA reads TGTGCCAGTAGTATAGGAGATGGCGAGCAGTACTTC. Translation gives CASSIGDGEQYF. Variable domain in full (rest from reference TRBV19 and TRBJ2-7): DGGITQSPKYLFRKEGQNVTLSCEQNLNHDAMYWYRQDPGQGLRLIYYSQIVNDFQKGDIAEGYSVSREKKESFPLTVTSAQKNPTAFYLCASSIGDGEQYFGPGTRLTVT.

The chain uses TRBV6-5 and TRBJ2-1; TRBD1 matches at 8 bases. J was trimmed by 8 bases and V by 4 bases; bases with no gene match: 1. The V gene's germline CDR1 is MNHEY and CDR2 SVGAGI. The CDR3 loop spans 12 amino acids. The CDR3 loop is CASSSGGDEQFF. CDR3 DNA: TGTGCCAGCAGTTCAGGGGGCGATGAGCAGTTCTTC.

This clone was seen just once. This chain uses TRBV28 with TRBJ2-1; D call uncertain. Trimming pared 3 bases from V and 2 bases from J, leaving 8 bases between. The CDR3 runs to 14 residues. Germline values: CDR1 MDHEN, CDR2 SYDVKM. CDR3 sequence: CASSFESAYNEQFF. In DNA form, the CDR3 reads TGTGCCAGCAGTTTTGAGTCCGCCTACAATGAGCAGTTCTTC.

The rearrangement joins TRBV11-2 to TRBJ2-1; 11 nucleotides agree with TRBD1. This CDR3 comprises 18 residues. CDR1 SGHAT and CDR2 FQNNGV come from the germline V gene. The V segment lost 5 bases and the J segment 4 bases; nucleotides outside the gene matches: 13. The CDR3 DNA reads as TGTGCCAGCAGCGACCCCTTCTCCGGGACAGGGGGGTACAATGAGCAGTTCTTC. Amino acid sequence: CASSDPFSGTGGYNEQFF.

The V call is TRBV28, the J call TRBJ1-5; maybe TRBD1 (5 bases). V was trimmed by 10 bases and J by 1 base, leaving 14 bases between them. CDR3 length equals 14 residues. CDR1 MDHEN and CDR2 SYDVKM come from the germline V gene. CDR3 sequence: CATREEGSNQPQHF. CDR3 bases: TGTGCCACCCGAGAGGAGGGGAGCAATCAGCCCCAGCATTTT. The complete variable domain, with remaining parts taken from reference TRBV28 and TRBJ1-5, reads DVKVTQSSRYLVKRTGEKVFLECVQDMDHENMFWYRQDPGLGLRLIYFSYDVKMKEKGDIPEGYSVSREKKERFSLILESASTNQTSMYLCATREEGSNQPQHFGDGTRLSIL.

This chain links TRBV19 with TRBJ1-5; D possibly corresponds to TRBD1 (6 bases). Trimming pared 6 bases from V and 0 bases from J, leaving 9 bases between. Germline-derived CDR1 and CDR2 are LNHDA and SQIVND (reference sequence). CDR3 length equals 14 residues. CDR3 loop: CASRGGLSNQPQHF. CDR3 in DNA: TGTGCCAGTAGGGGGGGGCTTAGCAATCAGCCCCAGCATTTT.

This clone appeared a few times. The V gene is TRBV2, the J gene TRBJ1-2, with D perhaps TRBD1 (6 bases). Per the germline V gene, CDR1 is SNHLY and CDR2 is FYNNEI. V was cut by 6 bases and J by 3 bases, with 14 bases left in between. The CDR3 is made up of 14 amino acids. In nucleotides, the CDR3 is TGTGCCAGCAGGGCAGGGGTCTCCTACTATGGCTACACCTTC. Amino acid sequence: CASRAGVSYYGYTF.

This clone was picked up one time. The V and J genes are TRBV6-5 and TRBJ2-5; D is possibly TRBD2 (6 bases). V lost 7 bases, J lost 5 bases, and 14 bases lay in between. Germline V lookup: CDR1 MNHEY, CDR2 SVGAGI. The CDR3 extends over 13 amino acids. The CDR3: CASTRAGRETQYF. CDR3 nucleotide sequence: TGTGCCAGCACCCGGGCGGGGAGGGAGACCCAGTACTTC.

The rearrangement joins TRBV4-2 to TRBJ2-2; tentatively, D is TRBD1 (5 bases). Germline loops: CDR1 LGHNA, CDR2 YNFKEQ. This CDR3 is built from 18 residues. V was shortened by 3 bases and J by 1 base, with 18 bases between the two germline ends. CDR3 in amino acids: CASSHLPPGLVNTGELFF. The CDR3 nucleotides are TGTGCCAGCAGCCATCTCCCCCCAGGGTTAGTGAACACCGGGGAGCTGTTTTTT.

The gene calls are TRBV5-8 and TRBJ1-2; unclear D gene. CDR3 size: 15 residues. V was pared by 0 bases and J by 2 bases, with 11 bases between. Germline assignment: CDR1 SGHTS and CDR2 YDEGEE. CDR3 DNA: TGTGCCAGCAGCTTGGTGCGGGCCCCAAACTATGGCTACACCTTC. The encoded protein is CASSLVRAPNYGYTF.

The chain links TRBV7-9 to TRBJ1-6; no clear D. The CDR3 has 15 amino acids. Germline values: CDR1 SEHNR, CDR2 FQNEAQ (reference sequence). Trimming took 5 bases from V and 7 from J, leaving 15 bases between them. CDR3 protein: CASSQIAAGNSPLHF. As DNA, the CDR3 is TGTGCCAGCAGCCAAATTGCGGCCGGCAATTCACCCCTCCACTTT.

This clone is medium-sized within its sample. The chain uses TRBV19 and TRBJ2-1; D perhaps matches TRBD1 (5 bases). The CDR3 is 15 amino acids. CDR1 and CDR2 (germline): LNHDA, SQIVND (reference sequence). V lost 1 base and J lost 4, with 11 bases in between. CDR3 DNA sequence: TGTGCCAGTAGTATAGGGGGCAGCATTTACAATGAGCAGTTCTTC. Translation: CASSIGGSIYNEQFF.

The table lists this clone with a count of one. The rearrangement joins TRBV27 to TRBJ1-2; unclear D gene. Trimming left V 2 bases short and J 8 bases short, with 9 bases between. The CDR3 is made up of 12 amino acids. Germline CDR1 and CDR2: MNHEY and SMNVEV (reference sequence). Here the CDR3 DNA reads TGTGCCAGCAGTTTAGGAGGGCTGGGCTACACCTTC. Translated, it gives CASSLGGLGYTF.

CDR3 region: CASSLGEGSYEQYF. The CDR3 bases are TGTGCCAGCAGCTTGGGGGAGGGGTCCTACGAGCAGTACTTC. The gene calls are TRBV13 and TRBJ2-7, with TRBD2 matching 7 bases. The J segment lost 1 base and the V segment lost 3 bases, leaving 3 bases of the junction unmatched. This CDR3 has 14 residues. CDR1 is PRHDT and CDR2 is FYEKMQ in the germline V gene (reference sequence).

The CDR3: CASSLLSGGAADTQYF. As DNA, the CDR3 is TGTGCCAGCAGTTTGCTTAGCGGGGGGGCCGCAGATACGCAGTATTTT. The chain uses TRBV27 and TRBJ2-3; 11 bases match TRBD2. CDR1 MNHEY and CDR2 SMNVEV come from the germline V gene (reference sequence). After removal of 3 bases from V and 4 bases from J, the junction contained 6 bases not matched to a gene. The CDR3 is made up of 16 amino acids.

This chain links TRBV19 with TRBJ1-4; the D gene is possibly TRBD1 (5 bases). Germline V gene sequence: CDR1 LNHDA, CDR2 SQIVND (reference sequence). Between the trimmed V and J ends, which lost 3 bases and 3 bases, there was a span of 11 bases. The length of the CDR3 is 15 residues. The CDR3 sequence is CASSMIQAPNEKLFF. DNA of the CDR3: TGTGCCAGTAGTATGATACAGGCGCCTAATGAAAAACTGTTTTTT.

This clone has just a few counts. This chain connects TRBV5-4 to TRBJ2-1; possibly TRBD2 for D (5 bases). Trimming stripped 4 bases from V and 12 bases from J, with 11 bases between. The CDR3 is made up of 11 amino acids. From germline, CDR1 is SGHNT and CDR2 YYREEE (reference sequence). The DNA of the CDR3 is TGTGCCAGCAGCGAACGGACTCTGCAGTTCTTC. Its protein is CASSERTLQFF.

The chain couples TRBV19 to TRBJ2-7, with 8 bases fitting TRBD1. The CDR3 is made up of 15 amino acids. Germline-derived CDR1 and CDR2 are LNHDA and SQIVND (reference sequence). V lost 1 base to trimming and J lost 5 bases; unmatched junction nucleotides: 7. The CDR3 DNA reads as TGTGCCAGTAGTATAGGGGGGCAGGGGGCCCACGAGCAGTACTTC. As protein: CASSIGGQGAHEQYF.

Concerning this clone itself: Other DNA sequences in this sample translate to the same CDR3. This chain joins TRBV6-5 and TRBJ1-1, with 7 positions matching TRBD1. V shed 6 bases, J shed 3 bases, and the junction held 4 bases outside the gene matches. Germline values: CDR1 MNHEY, CDR2 SVGAGI. The CDR3 extends over 13 amino acids. In DNA, the CDR3 is TGTGCCAGCAGCCCGACAGGGTACACTGAAGCTTTCTTT. It codes for CASSPTGYTEAFF.

The V call is TRBV5-6, the J call TRBJ2-7; D is perhaps TRBD2 (6 bases). The CDR3 is made up of 13 amino acids. Germline V gene sequence: CDR1 SGHDT, CDR2 YYEEEE. The ends were cut back, 4 bases at V and 1 base at J, with 9 bases in the middle. The CDR3 sequence is CASSGDSSYEQYF. The CDR3 DNA is TGTGCCAGCAGCGGGGACTCATCCTACGAGCAGTACTTC.

The genes are TRBV4-2 and TRBJ2-1; TRBD2 aligns across 7 bases. The germline gives CDR1 LGHNA, CDR2 YNFKEQ. J gave up 2 bases and V 3 bases, and 7 bases lay outside the gene matches. This CDR3 has 16 amino acids. The CDR3 is CASSHGGAGPYNEQFF. The CDR3 nucleotides read TGTGCCAGCAGCCACGGGGGAGCGGGGCCCTACAATGAGCAGTTCTTC.

The chain has TRBV7-3 and TRBJ2-2; 9 positions agree with TRBD1. Germline loops: CDR1 SGHTA, CDR2 FQGTGA. V lost 5 bases and J lost 4; bases outside the gene matches: 11. The CDR3 totals 17 residues. This CDR3 is CASSPSGTGYLTGELFF. The CDR3 DNA reads TGTGCCAGCAGCCCCTCCGGGACAGGGTATCTCACCGGGGAGCTGTTTTTT.

The J gene is TRBJ2-4, the V gene TRBV11-2; TRBD1 aligns across 8 bases. The trim removed 5 bases at V and 6 bases at J, leaving 9 bases unmatched. The CDR3 runs 15 residues. Germline V gene sequence: CDR1 SGHAT, CDR2 FQNNGV. This CDR3 is CASSAPGGAGNIQYF. In DNA, the CDR3 is TGTGCCAGCAGCGCACCAGGGGGCGCGGGAAACATTCAGTACTTC.

The table lists this clone with a count of one. V gene TRBV10-1 combines with J gene TRBJ1-2, with a possible D match to TRBD1 (5 bases). The CDR3 runs to 17 residues. The germline gives CDR1 WNHNN, CDR2 SYGVQD (reference sequence). V lost 6 bases, J lost 4 bases, and 24 bases lay in between. In nucleotides, the CDR3 is TGCGCCAGCAGCCAGGTGCCAGCGACGCAGGGATTCTATGGCTACACCTTC. Translated, it gives CASSQVPATQGFYGYTF.

The chain links TRBV19 to TRBJ2-7; possible D gene TRBD2, 5 bases. Germline lookup yields CDR1 LNHDA and CDR2 SQIVND (reference sequence). The CDR3 loop spans 13 amino acids. Trimming left V 3 bases short and J 1 base short, with 7 bases between. The CDR3 DNA reads TGTGCCAGTAGTATCGGAGGATCCTACGAGCAGTACTTC. It codes for CASSIGGSYEQYF.